The clone carrying this TCR beta chain was recorded many times. The antigen is undetermined. MiXCR, applied by TCRdb to the RACE reads, yields one record per CDR3 protein. The table lists about 40,000 distinct CDR3 sequences, 3% to 3.5% of them singletons. This entry is derived from a study of human T cells and chemical hapten exposure. As for time point: patch test 2, 6 weeks after DPC sensitization. Noted treatment: therapeutic diphenylcyclopropenone sensitization with weekly scalp DPC. The length of the CDR3 is 16 residues. V lost 6 bases and J lost 2; bases outside the gene matches: 12. Germline-derived CDR1 and CDR2 are DFQATT and SNEGSKA (reference sequence). Study-level results: No shift was seen in TCRs above 1 in 1000 frequency with DPC sensitization. Expanded TCR sets contained significantly more large CDR3 similarity clusters than controls.

The chain carries TRBV20-1 and TRBJ2-5; 10 bases line up with TRBD1. The sequence came from a man between 35 and 55 years old with alopecia areata. Some clones in this sample may be carry-over from other donors' samples. The source was whole blood, collected in connection with sensitization to the hapten diphenylcyclopropenone (DPC). The CDR3 protein is CSATGQGRMEQETQYF. The CDR3 DNA reads as TGCAGTGCAACGGGACAGGGGCGGATGGAACAAGAGACCCAGTACTTC.